These 5 T cell receptor beta chains share one sample of origin, sequenced in a study of PD-1 blockade in classical Hodgkin lymphoma. Brentuximab vedotin exposure varied, and every patient relapsed after autologous stem cell transplantation. Measured with immunoSEQ multiplex PCR; TCRdb has only the in-frame clones, and not every one. The sample has 45,000 to 60,000 clones; approximately 81% are singletons. Sequencing was performed on peripheral blood mononuclear cells (PBMCs), taken at baseline. These receptors came from a human donor with classical Hodgkin lymphoma.

V usage is TRBV13 and J usage is TRBJ2-1, with 8 bases that match TRBD2. Germline trimming cut 1 base from V and 2 bases from J; bases unmatched to any gene: 1. In germline, CDR1 is PRHDT, CDR2 FYEKMQ (reference sequence). This CDR3 contains 15 residues. CDR3 sequence: CASSLELAAYNEQFF. In DNA form, the CDR3 reads TGTGCCAGCAGCTTAGAACTAGCGGCCTACAATGAGCAGTTCTTC.

This rearrangement joins TRBV7-8 to TRBJ2-1; D gene ambiguous. Trimming cost V 4 bases and J 0 bases, with 10 bases left between them. CDR1 is SGHVS, CDR2 FQNEAQ, per germline. The CDR3 extends over 15 amino acids. In DNA, the CDR3 is TGTGCCAGCAGCTCAAGACTTTCCTCCTACAATGAGCAGTTCTTC. Translation gives CASSSRLSSYNEQFF.

The rearrangement joins TRBV6-5 to TRBJ1-5; D gene ambiguous. CDR1 is MNHEY, CDR2 SVGAGI, per germline. V lost 1 base and J lost 4, with 5 bases in between. The CDR3 is made up of 13 amino acids. The CDR3 protein is CASSYWPNQPQHF. Written as DNA, the CDR3 is TGTGCCAGCAGTTACTGGCCAAATCAGCCCCAGCATTTT.

The rearrangement links TRBV10-3 to TRBJ2-3; 14 nucleotides match TRBD2. The CDR3 consists of 17 residues. Trimming took 7 bases from V and 3 from J; bases not matched to a gene: 9. Germline loops: CDR1 ENHRY, CDR2 SYGVKD. CDR3 sequence: CAITAGLAGEKTDTQYF. The CDR3 DNA follows: TGTGCCATCACGGCGGGACTAGCGGGAGAAAAAACAGATACGCAGTATTTT.

The J gene is TRBJ1-5, the V gene TRBV25-1, with 9 bases lining up with TRBD1. There are 16 residues in the CDR3. Germline V lookup: CDR1 MGHDK, CDR2 SYGVNS. The V gene end was trimmed by 2 bases and the J gene end by 1 base; junction bases not matched to a gene: 3. The CDR3 bases are TGTGCCAGCAGTGAAACAGGGGGCGCAAGCAATCAGCCCCAGCATTTT. Residues: CASSETGGASNQPQHF. The full variable domain, in which reference TRBV25-1 and TRBJ1-5 provide the parts outside the CDR3, is EADIYQTPRYLVIGTGKKITLECSQTMGHDKMYWYQQDPGMELHLIHYSYGVNSTEKGDLSSESTVSRIRTEHFPLTLESARPSHTSQYLCASSETGGASNQPQHFGDGTRLSIL.